This T cell receptor (beta chain) was obtained from a study of shared clonotypes between healthy human individuals. The V gene's germline CDR1 is SGHNT and CDR2 YYREEE (reference sequence). Germline trimming cut 4 bases from V and 3 bases from J; bases unmatched to any gene: 8. This CDR3 comprises 15 residues. Naive CD8 cells lacked CD45RO, underwent positive selection for CCR7 and left out terminally differentiated effector memory CD45RA+ cells. There were no recent acute infections or vaccinations among the donors, who were healthy HIV-negative adults. The method was immunoSEQ multiplex PCR; TCRdb's version includes in-frame clones alone and lacks a portion of them. In the table there are some 630,000 clones, 95% to 96% of which are singletons.

Sequences were obtained from naive CD8+ T cells sorted from blood. The rearrangement uses TRBV5-4 and TRBJ2-7; 9 bases agree with TRBD2. This sequence originates from a woman aged 25 to 39 in good health. Here the CDR3 DNA reads TGTGCCAGCAGCATCGGGGCTAGCGGGGACTACGAGCAGTACTTC. This encodes CASSIGASGDYEQYF.